The 29 T cell receptor beta chains in this list originate from one sample, sequenced in a study of blood T cell repertoires in COVID-19. The assay was immunoSEQ multiplex PCR, and TCRdb's table has in-frame clones only and misses some. The sample has about 210,000 clones, 65% to 85% seen once. The sample comprised peripheral blood. The receptors shown here come from a human donor in a cohort sampled during active COVID-19.

This clone was recorded only once. This chain links TRBV5-1 with TRBJ1-1; D remains unclear. The V gene's germline CDR1 is SGHRS and CDR2 YFSETQ. Trimming shortened V by 2 bases and J by 2 bases, and 13 bases separated the two germline ends. CDR3 length: 15 amino acids. The CDR3 DNA reads as TGCGCCAGCAGCTTACGCGTGGGAGGCAACACTGAAGCTTTCTTT. Its protein product is CASSLRVGGNTEAFF.

V gene TRBV11-2 combines with J gene TRBJ1-2; 7 nucleotides align to TRBD1. With 5 bases clipped from V and 4 bases from J, the junction kept 13 bases outside the gene matches. Germline V lookup: CDR1 SGHAT, CDR2 FQNNGV. This CDR3 spans 16 amino acids. The CDR3 region is CASSILPGQFAYGYTF. As DNA, the CDR3 is TGTGCCAGCAGCATACTACCGGGACAGTTTGCCTATGGCTACACCTTC.

The rearrangement uses TRBV11-2 and TRBJ2-7, with TRBD1 matching 7 bases. J was trimmed by 0 bases and V by 0 bases; bases with no gene match: 2. Germline-derived CDR1 and CDR2 are SGHAT and FQNNGV. The CDR3 consists of 15 residues. The CDR3 protein is CASSLDGQASYEQYF. Here the CDR3 DNA reads TGTGCCAGCAGCTTAGACGGACAGGCCTCCTACGAGCAGTACTTC.

This clone was picked up a small number of times. V gene TRBV5-4 combines with J gene TRBJ2-1; D may be TRBD2 (6 bases). V gave up 4 bases and J gave up 8 bases, with 7 bases separating them. The CDR3 consists of 11 residues. CDR1 SGHNT and CDR2 YYREEE come from the germline V gene (reference sequence). The CDR3 coding sequence is TGTGCCAGCAGCCCGGGGGATGAGCAGTTCTTC. Amino acid sequence: CASSPGDEQFF.

This chain joins TRBV7-2 and TRBJ2-1; 10 nucleotides align to TRBD2. The J segment lost 9 bases and the V segment lost 5 bases, leaving 10 bases of the junction unmatched. CDR1 SGHTA and CDR2 FQGNSA come from the germline V gene. CDR3 length: 15 residues. The CDR3 sequence: CASSPGASGSSEQFF. The CDR3 coding sequence is TGTGCCAGCAGCCCCGGGGCTAGCGGGAGTAGTGAGCAGTTCTTC.

The chain employs TRBV15 and TRBJ1-2, with D unclear. The germline V gene has CDR1 LNHNV and CDR2 YYDKDF (reference sequence). V lost 0 bases to trimming and J lost 8 bases, with 13 bases between them. This CDR3 is built from 14 residues. The CDR3 bases are TGTGCCACCAGCAGAGATCTTGTAGGGAGAGGCTACACCTTC. Its translation: CATSRDLVGRGYTF.

This chain connects TRBV14 to TRBJ2-3, with TRBD1 matching 9 bases. Germline values: CDR1 SGHDN, CDR2 FVKESK. This CDR3 comprises 17 residues. Unmatched junction bases numbered 10, after V lost 4 bases and J lost 2 bases. DNA for the CDR3: TGTGCCAGCAGCCGCATAGGGACAGGGCACCTCACAGATACGCAGTATTTT. Its protein is CASSRIGTGHLTDTQYF.

V is TRBV6-4 and J is TRBJ2-7, with no clear D. Between the trimmed V and J ends, which lost 6 bases and 0 bases, there was a span of 15 bases. Germline V gene data show CDR1 as MRHNA and CDR2 as SNTAGT. The CDR3 runs to 15 residues. The CDR3: CASSLYVEDSYEQYF. The CDR3, as DNA: TGTGCCAGCAGCCTCTATGTTGAGGACTCCTACGAGCAGTACTTC.

This clone rates as large. The CDR3 region is CASSPHGGISYEQYF. The CDR3 DNA reads as TGTGCCAGCAGCCCCCACGGAGGGATTTCCTACGAGCAGTACTTC. The chain joins TRBV9 to TRBJ2-7; TRBD2 might be the D (6 bases). Germline V lookup: CDR1 SGDLS, CDR2 YYNGEE. The CDR3 runs to 15 residues. The V gene lost 4 bases and the J gene lost 1 base, with 15 bases spanning the gap.

This clone was seen more than once but under ten times. The chain combines TRBV6-2 or TRBV6-3 with TRBJ1-2, with TRBD1 matching 9 bases. Germline CDR1 and CDR2: MNHEY and SVGEGT. This CDR3 has 12 amino acids. Trimming removed 4 bases from V and 8 bases from J; junction bases left unmatched: 2. CDR3 in DNA: TGTGCCAGCAGTTGGGGACAGGGAGGCTACACCTTC. Protein sequence: CASSWGQGGYTF.

The chain carries TRBV18 and TRBJ2-2; TRBD1 aligns across 8 bases. This CDR3 is 16 amino acids long. After removal of 0 bases from V and 1 base from J, the junction contained 1 base not matched to a gene. Germline values: CDR1 KGHSH, CDR2 LQKENI. The CDR3 DNA sequence: TGTGCCAGCTCACCACCAGGGACAGGGAACACCGGGGAGCTGTTTTTT. Amino acid sequence: CASSPPGTGNTGELFF.

The rearrangement uses TRBV19 and TRBJ2-7; D perhaps matches TRBD1 (6 bases). This CDR3 spans 10 amino acids. Trimming shortened V by 10 bases and J by 7 bases, and 11 bases separated the two germline ends. Germline CDR1 is LNHDA and CDR2 is SQIVND (reference sequence). Written as DNA, the CDR3 is TGTGCCACAGGGGACGGTGAGCAGTACTTC. Protein product: CATGDGEQYF. Full variable domain (missing parts from reference TRBV19 and TRBJ2-7): DGGITQSPKYLFRKEGQNVTLSCEQNLNHDAMYWYRQDPGQGLRLIYYSQIVNDFQKGDIAEGYSVSREKKESFPLTVTSAQKNPTAFYLCATGDGEQYFGPGTRLTVT.

Many counts were recorded for this clone. This chain links TRBV19 with TRBJ1-2; unclear D gene. V was shortened by 10 bases and J by 1 base, with 19 bases between the two germline ends. The germline CDR1 and CDR2 sequences are LNHDA and SQIVND (reference sequence). The CDR3 loop spans 15 amino acids. The DNA of the CDR3 is TGTGCCACCGCCGGGAGGGCGGAGGTTAACTATGGCTACACCTTC. Translating gives CATAGRAEVNYGYTF.

V and J are TRBV6-6 and TRBJ1-3, with 8 bases identical to TRBD1. V trimming: 2 bases; J trimming: 6 bases; junction bases outside the gene matches: 3. This CDR3 region has 14 residues. Germline V gene data show CDR1 as MNHNY and CDR2 as SVGAGI (reference sequence). This chain's CDR3 is CASSYGQGVNTIYF. CDR3 nucleotides: TGTGCCAGCAGTTACGGACAGGGTGTAAACACCATATATTTT.

On this clone: Other DNA sequences within the sample encode an identical CDR3. This chain links TRBV18 with TRBJ1-2; D call uncertain. Germline CDR1 reads KGHSH; CDR2 reads LQKENI. This CDR3 region has 13 residues. V gave up 3 bases and J gave up 0 bases, with 5 bases separating them. The CDR3 sequence is CASSPPANYGYTF. The CDR3, as DNA: TGTGCCAGCTCACCCCCAGCTAACTATGGCTACACCTTC.

This chain links TRBV25-1 with TRBJ2-1; D might be TRBD1 (5 bases). Trimming pared 8 bases from V and 0 bases from J, leaving 11 bases between. This CDR3 comprises 14 residues. Germline V gene sequence: CDR1 MGHDK, CDR2 SYGVNS. The CDR3 region has the DNA TGTGCCAGCGGGTACGACAGCTCCTACAATGAGCAGTTCTTC. Translated, it gives CASGYDSSYNEQFF. Complete variable domain (other parts from reference TRBV25-1 and TRBJ2-1): EADIYQTPRYLVIGTGKKITLECSQTMGHDKMYWYQQDPGMELHLIHYSYGVNSTEKGDLSSESTVSRIRTEHFPLTLESARPSHTSQYLCASGYDSSYNEQFFGPGTRLTVL.

The chain combines TRBV11-2 with TRBJ2-2, with unresolved D. V lost 2 bases, J lost 7 bases, and 5 bases lay in between. The V gene's germline CDR1 is SGHAT and CDR2 FQNNGV. This CDR3 comprises 12 residues. CDR3 sequence (DNA): TGTGCCAGCAGCTTATCTTTCGGGGAGCTGTTTTTT. Encoded protein: CASSLSFGELFF.

The chain employs TRBV21-1 and TRBJ2-3; TRBD2, the D gene given by the table, was not confirmed from the DNA. TRBV21-1 is flagged as a pseudogene. The CDR3 consists of 16 residues. The DNA of the CDR3 is TGTGCCAGCAGCCTTGCCGGTCGGGAGGATTCAGATACGCAGTATTTT. Protein sequence: CASSLAGREDSDTQYF.

The V and J genes are TRBV13 and TRBJ1-1; possible D gene TRBD1, 6 bases. CDR1 is PRHDT, CDR2 FYEKMQ, per germline (reference sequence). The CDR3 length is 13 residues. Trimming left V 0 bases short and J 8 bases short, with 10 bases between. The CDR3 sequence is CASSLGGGAEAFF. For the CDR3, the DNA is TGTGCCAGCAGCTTAGGAGGGGGGGCGGAAGCTTTCTTT.

V gene TRBV19 combines with J gene TRBJ1-4; 10 bases fit TRBD1. The CDR3 sequence is 17 residues long. V was pared by 2 bases and J by 3 bases, with 6 bases of the junction left unmatched. CDR1 is LNHDA and CDR2 is SQIVND in the germline V gene (reference sequence). In DNA, the CDR3 is TGTGCCAGTAGTATAACGACAGGGGGCAGATCTAATGAAAAACTGTTTTTT. It yields the protein CASSITTGGRSNEKLFF.

This clone was seen just once. The V call is TRBV11-3, the J call TRBJ2-5; 8 nucleotides agree with TRBD2. V shed 3 bases, J shed 3 bases, and the junction held 9 bases outside the gene matches. Germline CDR1 reads SGHNT; CDR2 reads YENEEA. The CDR3 length is 16 residues. The CDR3 here is CASSLGAGAREETQYF. CDR3 in DNA: TGTGCCAGCAGCTTGGGAGCGGGAGCCAGGGAAGAGACCCAGTACTTC.

The rearrangement uses TRBV19 and TRBJ2-2, with TRBD2 as a possible D gene (6 bases). Between the trimmed V and J ends, which lost 6 bases and 0 bases, there was a span of 8 bases. The V gene's germline CDR1 is LNHDA and CDR2 SQIVND (reference sequence). The CDR3 has 14 amino acids. CDR3 sequence: CASRWGANTGELFF. CDR3 DNA: TGTGCCAGTAGATGGGGGGCGAACACCGGGGAGCTGTTTTTT.

This chain links TRBV7-2 with TRBJ2-5; D is ambiguous. In germline, CDR1 is SGHTA, CDR2 FQGNSA. Trimming shortened V by 1 base and J by 1 base, and 4 bases separated the two germline ends. The CDR3 is 13 amino acids. Here the CDR3 reads CASSLDIQETQYF. CDR3 bases: TGTGCCAGCAGCTTAGATATCCAAGAGACCCAGTACTTC. Based on the CDR3 plus reference TRBV7-2 and TRBJ2-5, the full variable domain is GAGVSQSPSNKVTEKGKDVELRCDPISGHTALYWYRQSLGQGLEFLIYFQGNSAPDKSGLPSDRFSAERTGGSVSTLTIQRTQQEDSAVYLCASSLDIQETQYFGPGTRLLVL.

The V call is TRBV10-3, the J call TRBJ2-7; no firm D call. The V gene's germline CDR1 is ENHRY and CDR2 SYGVKD. The CDR3 is 15 amino acids. The V gene lost 3 bases and the J gene lost 2 bases, with 14 bases spanning the gap. In DNA form, the CDR3 reads TGTGCCATCAGTGAAACCACTTCCTTCCCCTACGAGCAGTACTTC. Its protein is CAISETTSFPYEQYF.

The chain joins TRBV27 to TRBJ2-7; 9 bases are shared with TRBD2. V gave up 4 bases and J gave up 7 bases; unmatched junction bases: 8. The CDR3 has 14 residues. CDR1 and CDR2 (germline): MNHEY, SMNVEV (reference sequence). The CDR3: CASSSTGLAWEQYF. In DNA form, the CDR3 reads TGTGCCAGCAGTTCAACGGGACTAGCCTGGGAGCAGTACTTC.

The J gene is TRBJ2-1, the V gene TRBV12-2; TRBD1, the D gene given by the table, was not confirmed from the DNA. TRBV12-2 is termed a pseudogene. The length of the CDR3 is 20 residues. The CDR3 reads CASPNPDEGVRFCPNNEQFF. CDR3 DNA sequence: TGTGCAAGTCCCAATCCCGATGAGGGGGTGAGATTTTGTCCTAACAATGAGCAGTTCTTC.

The V call is TRBV5-5, the J call TRBJ1-1; 7 bases align to TRBD1. Germline-derived CDR1 and CDR2 are SGHKS and YYEKEE (reference sequence). This CDR3 has 15 amino acids. Germline trimming cut 4 bases from V and 0 bases from J; bases unmatched to any gene: 6. CDR3 loop: CASSIQGGMNTEAFF. CDR3 in DNA: TGTGCCAGCAGCATCCAGGGGGGCATGAACACTGAAGCTTTCTTT.

This clone came up once. The J gene is TRBJ1-2, the V gene TRBV28, with a tentative D call TRBD1 (5 bases). V shed 2 bases and J shed 7 bases, with 8 bases lying between them. The CDR3 is 12 amino acids. From germline, CDR1 is MDHEN and CDR2 SYDVKM. The CDR3 DNA follows: TGTGCCAGCAGTTTACCCCAGGGTGGCTACACCTTC. Amino acid sequence: CASSLPQGGYTF.

Concerning this clone: Other DNA sequences in the sample encode the same CDR3. The CDR3 protein is CASSLNRGSYNEQFF. The CDR3 DNA is TGTGCCAGCAGCTTAAACCGGGGGTCCTACAATGAGCAGTTCTTC. The chain joins TRBV11-2 to TRBJ2-1, with D maybe TRBD2 (6 bases). The CDR3 length is 15 residues. Trimming removed 2 bases from V and 1 base from J, with 9 bases in between. Germline values: CDR1 SGHAT, CDR2 FQNNGV.